A selection of T cell receptor beta chains follows, all from one sample in a study of blood T cell repertoires in COVID-19. Libraries were prepared by immunoSEQ multiplex PCR; TCRdb keeps only in-frame clonotypes and omits some of them. The sample lists 150,000 to 200,000 clones; about 83% were seen once. What was sequenced was peripheral blood. The receptor source for this set is a person aged 70 to 85 with COVID-19, enrolled during active disease. Both conserved end residues are part of each CDR3. A D gene is named only where the DNA matches it firmly. A clone size is listed for some rows: how often the clone was seen (once, few, many), or a class if it is expanded.

CDR3nt | CDR3aa | j_gene | v_gene | d_gene | abundance
TGTGCCAGCAGCAGGGAGGCGTTCGGTGAAAAACTGTTTTTT | CASSREAFGEKLFF | TRBJ1-4 | TRBV6-5 | . | .
TGTGCCAGTACCCGACGAGGGGGAGCCGAAACCTATGGCTACACCTTC | CASTRRGGAETYGYTF | TRBJ1-2 | TRBV19 | . | .
TGTGCCAGCAGCGCTCAGGGATTTGCGAATGAGCAGTTCTTC | CASSAQGFANEQFF | TRBJ2-1 | TRBV7-2 | . | once
TGTGCCAGCAGCCCGGCGGCCCCGGGGAAACTGTTTTTT | CASSPAAPGKLFF | TRBJ1-4 | TRBV11-2 | . | .
TGTGCCAGCAGCCCAATAGCGGGAGGGCCCGGGGAGCTGTTTTTT | CASSPIAGGPGELFF | TRBJ2-2 | TRBV7-3 | TRBD2 | once
TGTGCCAGTAGACGTCCCGGGACAGGGATAAGCACTGAAGCTTTCTTT | CASRRPGTGISTEAFF | TRBJ1-1 | TRBV19 | TRBD1 | .
TGTGCCAGCAGCCTAGGACAGGGGGCTGGCTACACCTTC | CASSLGQGAGYTF | TRBJ1-2 | TRBV12-3/TRBV12-4 | TRBD1 | .
TGTGCCAGCAGCAGGACAGGGGAGCGGTACGAGCAGTACTTC | CASSRTGERYEQYF | TRBJ2-7 | TRBV7-2 | TRBD1 | .
TGTGCCAGCAGCGCTGTAGTGGGACTCGGCACAGATACGCAGTATTTT | CASSAVVGLGTDTQYF | TRBJ2-3 | TRBV9 | . | .
TGTGCCAGCAGCCCACAAGCCGGACAGGGTGTTGAAGCTTTCTTT | CASSPQAGQGVEAFF | TRBJ1-1 | TRBV7-2 | TRBD1 | once
TGTGCCAGCAGCTTAGTAGGGGCCGCCCCGGCGCAGTATTTT | CASSLVGAAPAQYF | TRBJ2-3 | TRBV7-2 | . | .
TGTGCCAGCGCGGAAACCGACTACGAGCAGTACTTC | CASAETDYEQYF | TRBJ2-7 | TRBV25-1 | . | many
TGTGCCAGCGGCCGGGGGGGGCTGAACACCGGGGAGCTGTTTTTT | CASGRGGLNTGELFF | TRBJ2-2 | TRBV6-5 | TRBD2 | .
TGTGCCAGCAGTCGAAAGAGGGATGGGGGCTACACCTTC | CASSRKRDGGYTF | TRBJ1-2 | TRBV28 | . | .
TGTGCCAGGACCACGAGACAGGGGAATTCACCCCTCCACTTT | CARTTRQGNSPLHF | TRBJ1-6 | TRBV21-1 | . | .
TGTGCCAGCAGCTTAGTTAACCGACAGGGTCGGTTGAACACCGGGGAGCTGTTTTTT | CASSLVNRQGRLNTGELFF | TRBJ2-2 | TRBV7-8 | TRBD1 | .
TGTGCCAGCAGGACTAGCGGGGGGGCCCGTGAGACCCAGTACTTC | CASRTSGGARETQYF | TRBJ2-5 | TRBV28 | TRBD2 | .
TGTGCCAGCAGTTACGTGAGCGGAGCGGGGCCCGGGGAGCTGTTTTTT | CASSYVSGAGPGELFF | TRBJ2-2 | TRBV6-2/TRBV6-3 | TRBD2 | .
TGCAGCGTTGCAGGCCCGGTTAGCACAGATACGCAGTATTTT | CSVAGPVSTDTQYF | TRBJ2-3 | TRBV29-1 | . | .
TGTGCCAGCAGCTTAGGGACAGGGGTTGGTAATGAAAAACTGTTTTTT | CASSLGTGVGNEKLFF | TRBJ1-4 | TRBV11-2 | TRBD1 | once
TGTGCCAGCAGCGTAGTCGTCGACACCGGGGAGCTGTTTTTT | CASSVVVDTGELFF | TRBJ2-2 | TRBV9 | . | .
TGTGCCAGCAGCCCTGGGAGCGTCTTCACAGATACGCAGTATTTT | CASSPGSVFTDTQYF | TRBJ2-3 | TRBV9 | . | few
TGTGCCAGCAGTTCACACCCGGGGGGAAGGGATCCCCAGCATTTT | CASSSHPGGRDPQHF | TRBJ1-5 | TRBV6-6 | . | .
TGTGCCAGCACCTCCCCTTGGGCCGGGACTCAAGGGCAGTTCTTC | CASTSPWAGTQGQFF | TRBJ2-1 | TRBV28 | . | .
TGTGCCAGCAGCTTGGTGCGGCCCAACTATGGCTACACCTTC | CASSLVRPNYGYTF | TRBJ1-2 | TRBV5-4 | . | .
TGTGCCAGCAGTCGGACAGGGGAGGTGAACACTGAAGCTTTCTTT | CASSRTGEVNTEAFF | TRBJ1-1 | TRBV28 | TRBD1 | .
TGTGCCAGCAGTTTCATAGGGGGCGCGGGGAACACTGAAGCTTTCTTT | CASSFIGGAGNTEAFF | TRBJ1-1 | TRBV27 | TRBD1 | .
TGTGCCAGTAGTCCGGGACTAGCGACCTCCTACAATGAGCAGTTCTTC | CASSPGLATSYNEQFF | TRBJ2-1 | TRBV19 | TRBD2 | .
TGTGCCAGACCAAGATACAGGACAGGGGAGATAGGCTCCTACGAGCAGTACTTC | CARPRYRTGEIGSYEQYF | TRBJ2-7 | TRBV3-1/TRBV3-2 | TRBD1 | .
TGTGCCAGTAGTATGGCCGGGACTAGCTTCGCCCAGTACTTC | CASSMAGTSFAQYF | TRBJ2-5 | TRBV19 | TRBD2 | .
TGTGCCAGCAGTCTCAGGACAGGGGTGGGTGAGCAGTTCTTC | CASSLRTGVGEQFF | TRBJ2-1 | TRBV27 | TRBD1 | .
TGTGCCAGCAGCCCGAGGGCAGGGGGGTACAATGAGCAGTTCTTC | CASSPRAGGYNEQFF | TRBJ2-1 | TRBV27 | . | .
TGTGCCAGCAGCGCATTACTGGGCGCGACTAATGAAAAACTGTTTTTT | CASSALLGATNEKLFF | TRBJ1-4 | TRBV7-2 | . | .
TGCGCCAGCAGCCAACCCACAGTACCCTACGAGCAGTACTTC | CASSQPTVPYEQYF | TRBJ2-7 | TRBV4-1 | . | .
TGTGCCAGCAGCTCGAGGACTAGCGCCTACGAGCAGTACTTC | CASSSRTSAYEQYF | TRBJ2-7 | TRBV5-6 | TRBD2 | once
TGCGCCAGCAGCTTGGCGCGGGACAGGGGGCGGTCCACAGATACGCAGTATTTT | CASSLARDRGRSTDTQYF | TRBJ2-3 | TRBV5-1 | TRBD1 | .
TGTGCCAGCAGCCTATGGCCAACTAGCGGGAGGAGGTACGAGCAGTACTTC | CASSLWPTSGRRYEQYF | TRBJ2-7 | TRBV3-1/TRBV3-2 | TRBD2 | .
TGTGCCAGTAATTATCCGGGACAGGGGGTTGCTGGGGCCAACGTCCTGACTTTC | CASNYPGQGVAGANVLTF | TRBJ2-6 | TRBV19 | TRBD1 | .
TGTGCCAGCAGTTACATTGGGACAGGGGTACACTCTGGGGCCAACGTCCTGACTTTC | CASSYIGTGVHSGANVLTF | TRBJ2-6 | TRBV6-2/TRBV6-3 | TRBD1 | once
TGTGCCAGCTCTAAACAGGGAATCGGCGAGCAGTACTTC | CASSKQGIGEQYF | TRBJ2-7 | TRBV28 | . | .
TGTGCCAGCAGCCGCGTAGGGGGTAAGCAGTACTTC | CASSRVGGKQYF | TRBJ2-7 | TRBV7-2 | . | once
TGTGCCAGCAGCTTATTGAGGGACTCCTACGAGCAGTACTTC | CASSLLRDSYEQYF | TRBJ2-7 | TRBV7-2 | . | .
TGTGCCAGCAGTTTCTTCTCCGGGACAGGGCTCAATCAGCCCCAGCATTTT | CASSFFSGTGLNQPQHF | TRBJ1-5 | TRBV27 | TRBD1 | .
TGTGCCAGCAGCTTAGCCTCCGGGTCGAGGAATGAGCAGTTCTTC | CASSLASGSRNEQFF | TRBJ2-1 | TRBV7-3 | . | .
TGTGCCAGCAGTCTTCAGGCGACAGGGCTTATGGCCCAGTCGTTGTACACCATATATTTT | CASSLQATGLMAQSLYTIYF | TRBJ1-3 | TRBV3-1/TRBV3-2 | TRBD1 | few
TGTGCCAGCACCCCGTGGACAGGGGTATATGGCTACACCTTC | CASTPWTGVYGYTF | TRBJ1-2 | TRBV6-5 | TRBD1 | .
TGTGCCAGCAGCACAGGACAGCTTGGTGGCTACACCTTC | CASSTGQLGGYTF | TRBJ1-2 | TRBV11-1 | . | .
TGTGCCAGCAGTTACCACTTCAACAGGGTAACTCAGCCCCAGCATTTT | CASSYHFNRVTQPQHF | TRBJ1-5 | TRBV28 | . | .
TGTGCCACCCGAGGTGGCAGTTCTAGCACAGATACGCAGTATTTT | CATRGGSSSTDTQYF | TRBJ2-3 | TRBV25-1 | . | .
TGTGCCAGCAGACAACAGGGAACCCCCACCTATGGCTACACCTTC | CASRQQGTPTYGYTF | TRBJ1-2 | TRBV6-5 | . | once
TGTGCCAGCAGCCTAAAACAGGGGGCAGGGAATCAGCCCCAGCATTTT | CASSLKQGAGNQPQHF | TRBJ1-5 | TRBV28 | TRBD1 | .
TGTGCCACCAGTGATTTTGTGGCAGGGGAGCGGGATACGCAGTATTTT | CATSDFVAGERDTQYF | TRBJ2-3 | TRBV24-1 | . | .
TGTGCCAGCGTCTCGGTCAGCACAGATACGCAGTATTTT | CASVSVSTDTQYF | TRBJ2-3 | TRBV28 | . | .
TGTGCCAGCAGCTTAGCGGTTTGGGCGGGGAGCACAGATACGCAGTATTTT | CASSLAVWAGSTDTQYF | TRBJ2-3 | TRBV7-2 | . | .
TGTGCCAGCAGTGATGGGTCTAGCGGTTACAATGAGCAGTTCTTC | CASSDGSSGYNEQFF | TRBJ2-1 | TRBV2 | TRBD2 | few
TGCGCCAGCAGCCAAGGGACTAGCGGAGGGTACGAGCAGTACTTC | CASSQGTSGGYEQYF | TRBJ2-7 | TRBV4-1 | TRBD2 | once
TGTGCCAGCAGAGGGTCCGGGAGTGTCGACAATGAGCAGTTCTTC | CASRGSGSVDNEQFF | TRBJ2-1 | TRBV25-1 | . | few